This T cell receptor beta chain was recovered during a study of CD8+ T cells in alopecia areata. cDNA serving as the sequencing template came from extracted, reverse transcribed RNA. The method was immunoSEQ multiplex PCR; TCRdb's version includes in-frame clones alone and lacks a portion of them. The sample lists 180,000 or so clones; roughly 60% were seen once. The CDR3 runs to 16 residues. Germline CDR1 is MGHDK and CDR2 is SYGVNS. V shed 2 bases and J 2 bases; nucleotides not matched to a gene: 5. Treatment defined: oral pan-JAK inhibitor, 5-10 mg twice daily. The rearrangement joins TRBV25-1 to TRBJ2-7; 11 bases align to TRBD2. Material: CD4+ T cells sorted from blood, obtained at week 24, from a patient treated with tofacitinib. The origin of this receptor is a human donor with alopecia areata. CDR3 DNA sequence: TGTGCCAGCAGTGAAGGCCTAGCGGGAGGTCCCTACGAGCAGTACTTC. Residues: CASSEGLAGGPYEQYF.